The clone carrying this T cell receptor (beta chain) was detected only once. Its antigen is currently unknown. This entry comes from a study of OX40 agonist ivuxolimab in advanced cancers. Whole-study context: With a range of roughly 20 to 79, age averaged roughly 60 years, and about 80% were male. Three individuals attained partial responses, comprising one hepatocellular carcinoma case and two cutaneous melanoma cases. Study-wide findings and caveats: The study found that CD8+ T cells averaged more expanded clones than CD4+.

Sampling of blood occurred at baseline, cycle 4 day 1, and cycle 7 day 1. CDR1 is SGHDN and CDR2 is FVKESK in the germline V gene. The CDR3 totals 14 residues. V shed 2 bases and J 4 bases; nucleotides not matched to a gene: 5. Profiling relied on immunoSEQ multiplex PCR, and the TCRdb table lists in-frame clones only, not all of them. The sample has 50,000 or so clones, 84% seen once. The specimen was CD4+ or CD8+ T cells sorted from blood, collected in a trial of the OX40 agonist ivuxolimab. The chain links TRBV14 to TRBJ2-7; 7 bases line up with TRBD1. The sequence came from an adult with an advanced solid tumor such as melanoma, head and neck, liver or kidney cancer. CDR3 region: CASSQNRGLYEQYF. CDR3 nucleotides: TGTGCCAGCAGCCAAAACAGGGGCCTTTACGAGCAGTACTTC.